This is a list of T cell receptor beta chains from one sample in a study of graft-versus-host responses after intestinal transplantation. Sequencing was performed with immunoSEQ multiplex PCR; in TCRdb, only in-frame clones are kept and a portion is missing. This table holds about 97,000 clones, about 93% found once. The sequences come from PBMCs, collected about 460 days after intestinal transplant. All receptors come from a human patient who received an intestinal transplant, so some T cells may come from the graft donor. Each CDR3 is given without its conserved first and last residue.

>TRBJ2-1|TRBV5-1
ASSLQNSGGLYNEQF
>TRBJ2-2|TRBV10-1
ASGTSRAPGELF
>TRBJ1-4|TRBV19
ASSWWDRGTTNEKLF
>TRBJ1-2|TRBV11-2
ASSASTLYGYT
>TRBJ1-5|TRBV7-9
ASSPPGTGGNQPQH
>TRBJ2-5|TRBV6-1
ASRAHESETQY
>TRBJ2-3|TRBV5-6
ASRVPGRADTQY
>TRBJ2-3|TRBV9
ASSPHDRADTQY
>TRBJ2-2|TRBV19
ASTPGGGFGELF
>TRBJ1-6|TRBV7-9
ASSLVDRANSPLH
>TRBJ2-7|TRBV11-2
ASSSHQFGGYEQY
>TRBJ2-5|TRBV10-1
ASSEFGQGQETQY
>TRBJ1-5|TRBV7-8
ASTKGGNQPQH
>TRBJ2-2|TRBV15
ATSRTGWSSNTGELF
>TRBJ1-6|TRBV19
ASSPRTGGSNSPLH
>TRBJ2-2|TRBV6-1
SSIPVTGFSGELF
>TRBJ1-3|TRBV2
ASMEEAGNTIY
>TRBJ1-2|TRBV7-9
ASSPPIGGAYGYT
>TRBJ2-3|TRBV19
ASSILRDDTQY
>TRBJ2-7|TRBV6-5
ASRRSGPYEQY
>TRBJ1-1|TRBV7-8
ASSFTGNTEAF
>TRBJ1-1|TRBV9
ASSPGQGDFEAF
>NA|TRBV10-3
AISESRAHEQY
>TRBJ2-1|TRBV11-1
ASSSGTPPF
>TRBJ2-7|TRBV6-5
ASGQGSYEQY
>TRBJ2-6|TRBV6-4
ASSESGGAGANVLT
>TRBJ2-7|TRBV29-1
SARGDFYEQY
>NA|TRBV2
ASSLWTGSDEQY
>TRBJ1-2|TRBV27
ASSLGAPTGYYYGYT
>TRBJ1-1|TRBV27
ASSLSTAGVANTEAF
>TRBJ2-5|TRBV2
ASSGEQGIGQTQY
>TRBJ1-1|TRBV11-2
ASSPQGAGTEAF
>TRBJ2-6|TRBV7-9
ASSQFRWANVLT
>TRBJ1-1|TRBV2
ASSEEGGTEAF
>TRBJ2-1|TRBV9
ASNTPGQGVEQF
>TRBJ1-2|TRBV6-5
ASSYSTGDYGYT
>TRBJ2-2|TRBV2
ATRRDRDTGELF
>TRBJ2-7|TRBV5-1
ASSLVDPALYEQY
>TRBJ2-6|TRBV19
ASRDRAFSGANVLT
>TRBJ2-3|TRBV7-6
ASSLSTDTQY